This TCR beta chain was found in a study of T cells after yellow fever vaccination (dated by TCRdb to the late 2010s). With regard to the full study: The SMART-Seq v4 Ultra Low Input RNA kit was used to prepare libraries from fractions with low cell numbers. Bulk TCR alpha and beta repertoires were sequenced longitudinally to track T-cell clones before and after primary and booster YFV17D yellow fever vaccination. Bulk PBMC replicates and cell subsets were isolated from blood drawn at multiple timepoints before and after both primary and secondary immunization. The cohort comprised two healthy male donors, one aged 18 to 29 and one aged 30 to 40 years. Results and caveats for the whole study, not just this receptor: A small fraction of clonotypes appeared in both the CD4 and CD8 compartments, likely as a result of convergent recombination. Most clones expanded after primary vaccination (almost 98% of CD4 and 88% of CD8) were re-detected after the booster, suggesting that broad memory maintenance occurred. The secondary T-cell response was found to be weaker but faster than the primary response, with a peak reached on day 5 rather than on day 15. Because abundant contaminating clonotypes from the bulk population could be contained in FACS-sorted repertoires, computational filtering was required. The study included only two donors, which limits how far the findings can be generalized.

TCR cDNA was synthesized by 5'RACE template switching, which introduced a universal primer site and unique molecular identifiers. Priming of cDNA synthesis was performed from both the TCR alpha and TCR beta constant segments. Library amplification involved two PCR steps, and the second step added sample barcodes and sequencing adapters. Sequencing of libraries was performed on Illumina HiSeq 2500 (2x100 bp) or NovaSeq (2x150 bp). As for the original processing: Demultiplexing of reads and collapsing into UMI consensus sequences were performed with MIGEC, and V(D)J alignment was carried out with MiXCR. Using edgeR on replicate PBMC samples, clonotypes were called vaccine-responding if FDR was below 0.01 and the log2 fold change was above 5 up to day 15. Each bulk clonotype was labeled CD4 or CD8 based on which sequenced repertoire, CD4 or CD8, contained the clonotype at higher abundance. Using fastp at Q25 and MiXCR, TCRdb reprocessed the public reads and kept productive beta chains. Merged by CDR3 protein, the rows form single entries marked with the most common genes and DNA. TCRdb's processing, not the authors', yielded these V and J calls. This sample comprises some 350,000 distinct CDR3 sequences, more than 9% of them detected only once. In total, the top ten clones hold 15% to 20% of the sample.

The meaning of the sample's treatment or condition label: live attenuated yellow fever vaccine strain. At each blood-draw timepoint, two biological replicates of bulk PBMCs were obtained. PBMCs were isolated from peripheral blood using a standard Ficoll-Paque protocol. TriZol was used to extract RNA from bulk PBMCs, from CD4 and CD8 fractions, and from dextramer-positive and dextramer-negative fractions. Concerning this clonotype itself: This receptor's antigen is unknown. No much larger clonotype is one base removed from it; base qualities were not supplied.

The sequence was collected from a man aged 18-30 years who received the YFV17D yellow fever vaccine. Sample: PBMCs, taken on the day of the first yellow fever vaccination.

The CDR3 region has the sequence CASSHQGTNYGYTF. The DNA sequence is as follows: TGCGCCAGCAGCCATCAGGGAACCAACTATGGCTACACCTTC. Rearrangement joined TRBV4-3 to TRBJ1-2; TRBD1 is perhaps the D gene, given 5 matching bases. From the cysteine through the phenylalanine, the CDR3 covers 14 amino acids. The CDR3 DNA has 42 bases and is translated from base 1. CDR1 LGHNA and CDR2 YSLEER are derived from the germline V gene. Trimming takes 3 bases from V and 2 bases from J, and the germline ends sit 10 bases apart.